This TCR beta chain was sequenced for a study of T cells after yellow fever vaccination. V was trimmed by 4 bases and J by 6 bases, leaving 16 bases between them. In germline, CDR1 is MNHEY, CDR2 SVGAGI. CDR3 length equals 15 residues. Synthesis of TCR cDNA relied on 5'RACE template switching, which attached a universal primer site and UMIs. One entry per CDR3 protein results from TCRdb running MiXCR on the 5' RACE reads. The table has about 340,000 distinct CDR3 sequences, about 12% seen once; the top ten hold about 3%. This clonotype was seen more than once but under ten times. Sequenced here: CD4+ T cells sorted from PBMCs, sampled 15 days after the yellow fever booster vaccination. This chain uses TRBV6-5 with TRBJ1-5, with a weak D call TRBD1 (6 bases). This sequence originates from a man younger than 30 who received the YFV17D yellow fever vaccine. The CDR3 region is CASSSGAAGGQPQHF. The CDR3, as DNA: TGTGCCAGCAGTTCGGGGGCCGCCGGGGGTCAGCCCCAGCATTTT.